Shown below are 26 T cell receptor beta chains from a single sample sequenced in a study of T cell changes during pregnancy in multiple sclerosis. TCRdb's table, derived via immunoSEQ multiplex PCR, lists solely in-frame clones and lacks some. Of approximately 34,000 clones listed, around 92% are singletons. The sequenced sample was CD4+ T cells from peripheral blood mononuclear cells, obtained after pregnancy. Source of these receptors: a female donor with multiple sclerosis, enrolled in a pregnancy study.

The chain uses TRBV5-4 and TRBJ2-7; D is perhaps TRBD2 (5 bases). Germline CDR1 reads SGHNT; CDR2 reads YYREEE (reference sequence). The V gene lost 3 bases and the J gene lost 2 bases, with 12 bases spanning the gap. The CDR3 has 14 residues. CDR3 in DNA: TGTGCCAGCAGCTCGCAGAGGGTCCCCTACGAGCAGTACTTC. Protein product: CASSSQRVPYEQYF.

V and J are TRBV2 and TRBJ2-5; D gene uncertain. This CDR3 region has 12 residues. Between the trimmed V and J ends, which lost 3 bases and 7 bases, there was a span of 9 bases. CDR1 and CDR2 (germline): SNHLY, FYNNEI. The CDR3 bases are TGTGCCAGCAGTGAGCGAGCAGGGACCCAGTACTTC. Protein: CASSERAGTQYF.

This clone showed up just a few times. The V and J genes are TRBV30 and TRBJ1-5; tentative D call: TRBD1 (5 bases). Trimming took 0 bases from V and 4 from J, leaving 10 bases between them. The length of the CDR3 is 14 residues. Germline V gene lookup returns CDR1 GTSNPN and CDR2 SVGIG (reference sequence). The DNA for the CDR3 is TGTGCCTGGAGTGTAAGGGGATTGAATCAGCCCCAGCATTTT. Its translation is CAWSVRGLNQPQHF.

The chain uses TRBV9 and TRBJ1-2; 7 bases map to TRBD1. V was clipped by 4 bases and J by 8 bases; unmatched bases: 20. The CDR3 totals 17 residues. Germline CDR1 reads SGDLS; CDR2 reads YYNGEE. This chain's CDR3 is CASSTLGGGGRHGGYTF. The CDR3 DNA sequence: TGTGCCAGCAGCACCCTAGGGGGCGGGGGGCGACACGGCGGCTACACCTTC.

This clone has a single count. The chain links TRBV7-2 to TRBJ2-2; D might be TRBD2 (5 bases). CDR1 and CDR2 from the germline V gene are SGHTA and FQGNSA. CDR3 length equals 15 residues. Trimming stripped 0 bases from V and 4 bases from J, with 9 bases between. CDR3 sequence reads: CASSLALAGTGELFF. The CDR3 nucleotides are TGTGCCAGCAGCTTAGCGCTGGCGGGCACCGGGGAGCTGTTTTTT. Variable domain in full (rest from reference TRBV7-2 and TRBJ2-2): GAGVSQSPSNKVTEKGKDVELRCDPISGHTALYWYRQSLGQGLEFLIYFQGNSAPDKSGLPSDRFSAERTGGSVSTLTIQRTQQEDSAVYLCASSLALAGTGELFFGEGSRLTVL.

This rearrangement joins TRBV18 to TRBJ2-6; D not certain. Germline CDR1 KGHSH, CDR2 LQKENI. This CDR3 region has 13 residues. The V and J ends lost 2 bases and 4 bases respectively, with 3 bases between them. CDR3 bases: TGTGCCAGCTCACCATCAGGGGCCAACGTCCTGACTTTC. Protein product: CASSPSGANVLTF.

This chain joins TRBV7-2 and TRBJ1-2, with D possibly matching TRBD1 (5 bases). The CDR3 contains 14 residues. Per germline, CDR1 SGHTA and CDR2 FQGNSA. Trimming shortened V by 7 bases and J by 0 bases, and 12 bases separated the two germline ends. This CDR3 reads CASIPIRANYGYTF. CDR3 DNA: TGTGCCAGCATCCCCATCAGGGCTAACTATGGCTACACCTTC.

V gene TRBV5-4 combines with J gene TRBJ2-7, with 7 bases identical to TRBD1. The length of the CDR3 is 15 residues. V gave up 4 bases and J gave up 2 bases; unmatched junction bases: 9. Per the germline V gene, CDR1 is SGHNT and CDR2 is YYREEE (reference sequence). The CDR3 here is CASSNPEQGPYEQYF. CDR3 bases: TGTGCCAGCAGCAACCCTGAACAGGGGCCCTACGAGCAGTACTTC.

This sequence joins TRBV7-3 and TRBJ2-7, with 8 bases matching TRBD2. The CDR3 consists of 13 residues. CDR1 is SGHTA and CDR2 is FQGTGA in the germline V gene. V was clipped by 5 bases and J by 3 bases; unmatched bases: 3. CDR3 protein: CASSRGLVYEQYF. CDR3 bases: TGTGCCAGCAGCCGGGGACTAGTCTACGAGCAGTACTTC.

The chain uses TRBV28 and TRBJ1-4, with D uncertain. Deletions cut 9 bases from V and 0 bases from J, with 8 bases between. Germline values: CDR1 MDHEN, CDR2 SYDVKM. CDR3 size: 13 residues. CDR3 coding DNA: TGTGCCAGTAGGAGGGCAACTAATGAAAAACTGTTTTTT. This gives the protein CASRRATNEKLFF.

J is TRBJ2-3 and V is TRBV13; maybe TRBD2 (5 bases). Germline lookup yields CDR1 PRHDT and CDR2 FYEKMQ (reference sequence). V was trimmed by 10 bases and J by 0 bases, leaving 14 bases between them. There are 14 residues in the CDR3. CDR3 amino acids: CATPSAASTDTQYF. Written as DNA, the CDR3 is TGTGCCACCCCTTCAGCGGCGAGCACAGATACGCAGTATTTT.

V gene TRBV29-1 combines with J gene TRBJ2-7; TRBD2 matches 9 bases. The CDR3 runs to 15 residues. Germline V gene data show CDR1 as SQVTM and CDR2 as ANQGSEA. The J segment lost 2 bases and the V segment lost 3 bases, leaving 8 bases of the junction unmatched. The CDR3 sequence: CSVEGNSGRTYEQYF. In nucleotides, the CDR3 is TGCAGCGTTGAGGGGAATAGCGGGAGAACCTACGAGCAGTACTTC.

The chain uses TRBV7-8 and TRBJ2-5, with 9 bases identical to TRBD1. The CDR3 totals 15 residues. Germline trimming cut 2 bases from V and 4 bases from J; bases unmatched to any gene: 5. CDR1 and CDR2 from the germline V gene are SGHVS and FQNEAQ. The CDR3 DNA follows: TGTGCCAGCAGCTTACTAGGACAGGGGTTAGAGACCCAGTACTTC. Its translation is CASSLLGQGLETQYF.

V is TRBV2 and J is TRBJ1-1; D remains ambiguous. The V gene's germline CDR1 is SNHLY and CDR2 FYNNEI. V was pared by 6 bases and J by 0 bases, with 11 bases between. The CDR3 runs 14 residues. As DNA, the CDR3 is TGTGCCAGCAGAACGGAGCTTTTGAACACTGAAGCTTTCTTT. It codes for CASRTELLNTEAFF.

This chain's CDR3 is CASSLNRVGPSEAFF. CDR3 sequence (DNA): TGTGCCAGCTCACTCAACAGGGTCGGGCCCTCTGAAGCTTTCTTT. This rearrangement joins TRBV18 to TRBJ1-1; D might be TRBD1 (6 bases). V lost 4 bases, J lost 6 bases, and 18 bases lay in between. Per the germline V gene, CDR1 is KGHSH and CDR2 is LQKENI. CDR3 length: 15 amino acids.

The chain combines TRBV11-1 with TRBJ2-3, with TRBD1 matching over 9 bases. Trimming at V came to 5 bases and at J to 5 bases, leaving 14 bases not matched to a gene. Germline V gene sequence: CDR1 SGHAT, CDR2 FQDESV (reference sequence). This CDR3 comprises 17 residues. The CDR3 DNA is TGTGCCAGCAGCCCCCGGGACAGGGACGACACGGGAGATACGCAGTATTTT. Its protein is CASSPRDRDDTGDTQYF.

V gene TRBV28 combines with J gene TRBJ1-2; 7 nucleotides agree with TRBD1. Germline lookup yields CDR1 MDHEN and CDR2 SYDVKM. The CDR3 extends over 13 amino acids. The trim removed 3 bases at V and 8 bases at J, leaving 6 bases unmatched. The CDR3 reads CASSFPGGTGYTF. CDR3 DNA sequence: TGTGCCAGCAGTTTCCCAGGGGGTACCGGCTACACCTTC.

J is TRBJ2-5 and V is TRBV5-4, with TRBD1 matching over 10 bases. Germline values: CDR1 SGHNT, CDR2 YYREEE (reference sequence). The V segment lost 3 bases and the J segment 0 bases; nucleotides outside the gene matches: 2. The CDR3 consists of 15 residues. The CDR3, as DNA: TGTGCCAGCAGCTCGGGACAGGGGTACCAAGAGACCCAGTACTTC. The encoded protein is CASSSGQGYQETQYF.

The chain carries TRBV5-8 and TRBJ1-2; no definite D call. Trimming left V 4 bases short and J 5 bases short, with 21 bases between. The CDR3 contains 16 residues. Looked up from germline, CDR1 is SGHTS and CDR2 is YDEGEE. The CDR3 DNA is TGTGCCAGCAGCCTACTAACCAGCTCCAAAGGATATGGCTACACCTTC. Encoded protein: CASSLLTSSKGYGYTF.

The V and J genes are TRBV28 and TRBJ1-5; D perhaps matches TRBD1 (6 bases). V was pared by 6 bases and J by 2 bases, with 14 bases between. The CDR3 runs 15 residues. Per germline, CDR1 MDHEN and CDR2 SYDVKM. The CDR3 spells CASRQGGFGNQPQHF. DNA for the CDR3: TGTGCCAGCAGACAAGGGGGATTTGGCAATCAGCCCCAGCATTTT.

The chain has TRBV9 and TRBJ2-7; the D is unclear. The CDR3 is 12 residues long. V was pared by 4 bases and J by 7 bases, with 12 bases between. Germline CDR1 is SGDLS and CDR2 is YYNGEE. In nucleotides, the CDR3 is TGTGCCAGCAGCAGAACCCAGAAGGAGCAGTACTTC. Translated: CASSRTQKEQYF.

The chain carries TRBV19 and TRBJ2-2, with D maybe TRBD2 (5 bases). This CDR3 region has 15 residues. The germline V gene encodes CDR1 LNHDA and CDR2 SQIVND (reference sequence). V dropped 7 bases and J dropped 4 bases, with 16 bases sitting between them. The CDR3 bases are TGTGCCAGTATGTATGGCGGGCTTGGCACCGGGGAGCTGTTTTTT. Translation: CASMYGGLGTGELFF.

This clone has just a few counts. V gene TRBV12-5 combines with J gene TRBJ2-1; the D gene is possibly TRBD1 (6 bases). The CDR3 has 13 residues. The V end was cut by 6 bases, the J end by 5 bases, with 11 bases between. Germline loops: CDR1 LGHNT, CDR2 FRNRAP. The CDR3 reads CASGMGANNEQFF. The CDR3 DNA follows: TGTGCTAGTGGCATGGGGGCTAACAATGAGCAGTTCTTC.

V is TRBV5-1 and J is TRBJ1-3; 7 bases are shared with TRBD1. The V segment lost 5 bases and the J segment 4 bases; nucleotides outside the gene matches: 15. Germline V gene data show CDR1 as SGHRS and CDR2 as YFSETQ. This CDR3 spans 17 amino acids. The CDR3 protein is CASRQSDREAWGNTIYF. The CDR3 region has the DNA TGCGCCAGCAGGCAGAGCGACAGGGAAGCGTGGGGAAACACCATATATTTT.

The chain has TRBV7-6 and TRBJ2-2, with 10 bases matching TRBD2. The CDR3 runs to 17 residues. Germline-derived CDR1 and CDR2 are SGHVS and FNYEAQ. The V and J ends lost 0 bases and 3 bases, in that order; junction bases with no gene match: 4. The CDR3 spells CASSLATSGTYTGELFF. In DNA, the CDR3 is TGTGCCAGCAGCTTAGCAACTAGCGGGACCTACACCGGGGAGCTGTTTTTT.

This rearrangement joins TRBV20-1 to TRBJ2-5; D is unclear. Germline CDR1 is DFQATT and CDR2 is SNEGSKA (reference sequence). This CDR3 comprises 11 residues. V was trimmed by 2 bases and J by 2 bases, leaving 3 bases between them. Here the CDR3 DNA reads TGCAGTGCTAGATTACAAGAGACCCAGTACTTC. This gives the protein CSARLQETQYF.